Listed below are T cell receptor beta chains from one sample, sequenced in a study of T cells after yellow fever vaccination. One entry per CDR3 protein results from TCRdb running MiXCR on the 5' RACE reads. Of some 560,000 distinct CDR3 sequences detected, under 25% appear once; the ten largest clones hold around 15%. The sample consisted of PBMCs, taken 15 days after the yellow fever booster vaccination. The receptors were gathered from a man aged 25 to 40 who received the YFV17D yellow fever vaccine. CDR3s leave out the opening cysteine and the closing phenylalanine or tryptophan. Size tells how often a clone was seen (once, few, many) or the class of an expanded clone, and some rows leave it out.

V gene	J gene	clone size	CDR3 protein
TRBV7-2	TRBJ2-3	few	ASSFSGTGGADTQY
TRBV14	TRBJ2-2	NA	ASSQDYRELF
TRBV12-3/TRBV12-4	TRBJ2-1	few	ASSRPGLALNEQF
TRBV6-2/TRBV6-3	TRBJ2-7	NA	ASSSSDREQY
TRBV18	TRBJ2-7	few	ASSPPTSGRVYEQY
TRBV28	TRBJ2-3	few	ASSDPGQGSDTQY
TRBV15	TRBJ2-3	NA	ATSRDLVSGDTQY
TRBV29-1	TRBJ2-2	NA	SVEEGLEGTGELF
TRBV20-1	TRBJ1-1	many	SARSGNTEAF
TRBV7-2	TRBJ2-7	many	ASSQSGRTLYEQY
TRBV12-3/TRBV12-4	TRBJ2-7	NA	ASSLVGSLEQY